This section outlines one T cell receptor beta chain sequence together with its context. Enrolment of Seattle patients took place during active infection, and they were followed longitudinally. This sample is drawn from a study of blood T cell repertoires in COVID-19. As for the study in general: COVID-19 samples collected from the United States, Italy and Spain covered acute and convalescent phases. Nucleic acid was either cDNA or gDNA, and it came from T cells, B-cell-depleted T cells, or PBMCs.

The germline V gene encodes CDR1 SEHNR and CDR2 FQNEAQ (reference sequence). This CDR3 spans 14 amino acids. Trimming pared 4 bases from V and 4 bases from J, leaving 13 bases between. Original processing methods: Amplification of reference gene primers provided the estimated nucleated cell counts. Repertoires were generated with immunoSEQ multiplex PCR, while TCRdb's copy carries only in-frame clones and drops some. D and trimming were read from the DNA, whereas the V and J calls and clone size are those reported in that table. Here the sample spans about 150,000 clones, 70% to 90% being singletons.

The chain is built from TRBV7-9 and TRBJ1-2; a weak D match, TRBD1 (5 bases). This receptor was identified in a man aged 60 to 69 with COVID-19, enrolled during active disease. What was sequenced was peripheral blood. The CDR3 DNA sequence: TGTGCCAGCAGCTACTCCGGGGGGATCTATGGCTACACCTTC. Translating gives CASSYSGGIYGYTF. The variable domain in full, with the rest retrieved from reference TRBV7-9 and TRBJ1-2, is DTGVSQNPRHKITKRGQNVTFRCDPISEHNRLYWYRQTLGQGPEFLTYFQNEAQLEKSRLLSDRFSAERPKGSFSTLEIQRTEQGDSAMYLCASSYSGGIYGYTFGSGTRLTVV.